The clone carrying this TCR beta chain was seen a handful of times. Its target is unknown. The data derive from a study of cytomegalovirus exposure and HLA in healthy donors. 13 Jbeta primers and 60 Vbeta primers were used for the PCR. How the authors handled the data: As a later analysis found, there were 60 million to 90 million unique TCR beta chains, of which 8.5 million to 14 million were shared. Here immunoSEQ multiplex PCR was the method, and the copy in TCRdb shows in-frame clones only, minus some. That table gives V, J and clone size, and the DNA gave D and trimming. The top ten clones hold around a tenth of a sample with 70,000 to 95,000 clones, around 76% of them seen once. Study-level points and caveats: In an earlier analysis, in roughly 600 donors, most V segments appeared productive either ~87% or ~30% of the time.

V lost 3 bases, J lost 3 bases, and 12 bases lay in between. CDR1 is LNHDA, CDR2 SQIVND, per germline (reference sequence). The CDR3 has 15 amino acids. Sample: PBMCs. The chain employs TRBV19 and TRBJ1-5; D remains unclear. The source is a young man in good health and CMV-seropositive. The CDR3 DNA follows: TGTGCCAGTAGTATGGAGCAGTTCCCCAATCAGCCCCAGCATTTT. Residues: CASSMEQFPNQPQHF.